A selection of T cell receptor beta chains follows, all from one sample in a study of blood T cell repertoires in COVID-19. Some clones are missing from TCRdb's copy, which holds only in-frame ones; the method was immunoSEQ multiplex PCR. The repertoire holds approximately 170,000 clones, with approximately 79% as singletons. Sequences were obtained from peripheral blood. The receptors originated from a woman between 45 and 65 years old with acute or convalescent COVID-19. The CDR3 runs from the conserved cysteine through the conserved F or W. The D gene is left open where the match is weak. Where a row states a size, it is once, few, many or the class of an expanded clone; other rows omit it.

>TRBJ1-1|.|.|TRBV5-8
TGTGCCAGCAGCTTGACAGTACGGTTTAACACTGAAGCTTTCTTT
CASSLTVRFNTEAFF
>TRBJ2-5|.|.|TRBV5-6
TGTGCCAGCAGCTTTCGAGAGACCCAGTACTTC
CASSFRETQYF
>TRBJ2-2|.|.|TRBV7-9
TGTGCCAGCAGCCATAACACCGGGGAGCTGTTTTTT
CASSHNTGELFF
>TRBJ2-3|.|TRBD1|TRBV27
TGTGCCAGCAGTTTGGACAGGGGAACAGATACGCAGTATTTT
CASSLDRGTDTQYF
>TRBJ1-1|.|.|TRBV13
TGTGCCAGCAGCTTGGGCTGGGTTGAAGCTTTCTTT
CASSLGWVEAFF
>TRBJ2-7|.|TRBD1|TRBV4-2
TGTGCCAGCAGCCAAGATTGGGACAGCGTCGAGCAGTACTTC
CASSQDWDSVEQYF
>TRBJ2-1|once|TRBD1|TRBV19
TGTGCCAGTAGCTTGGACAGGGGGCCAAGGAATGAGCAGTTCTTC
CASSLDRGPRNEQFF
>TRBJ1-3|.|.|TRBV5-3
TGTGCCAGAAGCGAGGGACTCAGATCTGGAAACACCATATATTTT
CARSEGLRSGNTIYF
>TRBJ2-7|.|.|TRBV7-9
TGTGCCAGCAGTCGAAGCGGGCCGCCCACCTACGAGCAGTACTTC
CASSRSGPPTYEQYF
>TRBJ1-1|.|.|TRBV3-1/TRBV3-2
TGTGCCAGCAGCCGTTTGGGAGGGAACACTGAAGCTTTCTTT
CASSRLGGNTEAFF
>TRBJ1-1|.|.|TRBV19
TGTGCCAGTAGTATAGGGGCCGTTCGAACGTTGAACACTGAAGCTTTCTTT
CASSIGAVRTLNTEAFF
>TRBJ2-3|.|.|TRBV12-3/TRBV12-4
TGTGCCAGCAGCCTCGCAGATACGCAGTATTTT
CASSLADTQYF
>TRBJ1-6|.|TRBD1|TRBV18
TGTGCCAGCTCACCAGGGACAGACGGAACCCCTCTCCACTTT
CASSPGTDGTPLHF
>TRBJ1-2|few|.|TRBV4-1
TGCGCCAGCAGCCAACTGTCCCCGGCCCTTACAGGATCTAACTATGGCTACACCTTC
CASSQLSPALTGSNYGYTF
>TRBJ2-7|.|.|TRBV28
TGTGCCACCACTAAAACTGTTTACGAGCAGTACTTC
CATTKTVYEQYF
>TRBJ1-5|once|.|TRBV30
TGTGCCTGGAGCCCTCCGGGGGGGACGTATCAGCCCCAGCATTTT
CAWSPPGGTYQPQHF
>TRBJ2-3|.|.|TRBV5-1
TGCGCCAGCAGCTTGGGCGGCACCACAGATACGCAGTATTTT
CASSLGGTTDTQYF
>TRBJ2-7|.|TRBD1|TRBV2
TGTGCCAGCAGCCTCGACAGGGGTCGGTACGAGCAGTACTTC
CASSLDRGRYEQYF
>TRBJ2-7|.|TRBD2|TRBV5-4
TGTGCCAGCAGCAAAGGACTAGCGGGGGCCTACGAGCAGTACTTC
CASSKGLAGAYEQYF
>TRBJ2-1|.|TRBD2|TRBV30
TGTGCCTGGAGTGTACGGCTAGCGGGCGGCAATGAGCAGTTCTTC
CAWSVRLAGGNEQFF
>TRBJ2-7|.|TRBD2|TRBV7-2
TGTGCCAGCAGCTGGGGACTAGCGGGAGAGGGGCTCGAGCAGTACTTC
CASSWGLAGEGLEQYF
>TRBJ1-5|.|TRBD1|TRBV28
TGTGCCAGCAGATACCGGGACAGGGTTGTTCAGCCCCAGCATTTT
CASRYRDRVVQPQHF
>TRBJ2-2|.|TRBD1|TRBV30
TGTGCCTGGGACAGGGTGACCGGGGAGCTGTTTTTT
CAWDRVTGELFF
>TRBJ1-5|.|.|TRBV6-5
TGTGCCAGCAGTTACTCTTTTGGGCGAAATCAGCCCCAGCATTTT
CASSYSFGRNQPQHF
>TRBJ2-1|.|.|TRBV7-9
TGTGCCAGCAGCTTAGACTTGATTTACAATGAGCAGTTCTTC
CASSLDLIYNEQFF
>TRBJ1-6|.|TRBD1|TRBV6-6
TGTGCCAGCAGTCCATTCGGGACAGGGGATTCACCCCTCCACTTT
CASSPFGTGDSPLHF
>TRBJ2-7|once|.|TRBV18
TGTGCCAGCTCACATTCCGAGGCCTACGAGCAGTACTTC
CASSHSEAYEQYF
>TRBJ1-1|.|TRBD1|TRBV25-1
TGTGCCAGCAGCAAGCAGGGGGGTATAAAGGACACTGAAGCTTTCTTT
CASSKQGGIKDTEAFF